This TCR beta chain emerged from a study of blood T cells in healthy people across ages. The CDR3 contains 14 residues. V shed 3 bases and J shed 2 bases, with 13 bases lying between them. Germline values: CDR1 SQVTM, CDR2 ANQGSEA. This clonotype has a handful of counts. Using a J-beta primer mix together with a sample-barcoded 5' primer, a second PCR was run for about 6 to 12 cycles. One entry per CDR3 protein results from TCRdb running MiXCR on the 5' RACE reads. The data contain over a million distinct CDR3 sequences, approximately 38% of them singletons. Source material: blood. The chain employs TRBV29-1 and TRBJ2-5; D perhaps matches TRBD2 (5 bases). The TCR originated in a woman aged 18-29 years in good health. Here the CDR3 reads CSVDVLGSQETQYF. Written as DNA, the CDR3 is TGCAGCGTTGACGTCTTGGGGAGTCAAGAGACCCAGTACTTC.